Following are 16 T cell receptor beta chains from one sample sequenced in a study of cytomegalovirus exposure and HLA in healthy donors. PCR primers comprised 60 Vbeta and 13 Jbeta primers. Repertoires were generated with immunoSEQ multiplex PCR, while TCRdb's copy carries only in-frame clones and drops some. Of 150,000 to 200,000 clones in the sample, around 84% are singletons; the top ten hold more than 1.5%. Sequencing was carried out using PBMCs. The receptors were gathered from a woman younger than 30 in good health and CMV-seronegative.

The chain recombines TRBV27 with TRBJ1-5; 9 nucleotides align to TRBD1. J was trimmed by 1 base and V by 2 bases; bases with no gene match: 3. Per germline, CDR1 MNHEY and CDR2 SMNVEV (reference sequence). The CDR3 extends over 16 amino acids. The CDR3 spells CASSLHGQGSNQPQHF. The CDR3 nucleotides read TGTGCCAGCAGTTTACATGGACAGGGGAGCAATCAGCCCCAGCATTTT.

The count of this clone is one. The rearrangement links TRBV7-9 to TRBJ1-1, with D perhaps matching TRBD1 (5 bases). V lost 4 bases and J 1 base, leaving 16 bases between the germline ends. Germline V lookup: CDR1 SEHNR, CDR2 FQNEAQ (reference sequence). The CDR3 totals 16 residues. For the CDR3, the DNA is TGTGCCAGCAGCTCATTGGCCGGACATCAGAACACTGAAGCTTTCTTT. Encoded protein: CASSSLAGHQNTEAFF.

Details on this clone: One end of the junction fails to match germline, which may point to a read error. The V and J genes are TRBV28 and TRBJ1-5; possible D gene TRBD1, 6 bases. Per germline, CDR1 MDHEN and CDR2 SYDVKM. The CDR3 covers 15 residues. CDR3 in amino acids: CAGSLLQGLNQPQHF. The CDR3 DNA follows: TGTGCCGGCAGTTTATTGCAGGGGTTAAATCAGCCCCAGCATTTT.

This chain connects TRBV27 to TRBJ2-7, with a tentative D call TRBD2 (6 bases). The V end was cut by 0 bases, the J end by 6 bases, with 6 bases between. CDR3 length: 12 residues. Germline assignment: CDR1 MNHEY and CDR2 SMNVEV (reference sequence). Written as DNA, the CDR3 is TGTGCCAGCAGTTTATCGGGGGGCGAGCAGTACTTC. Protein sequence: CASSLSGGEQYF.

The chain has TRBV13 and TRBJ2-5; D possibly corresponds to TRBD2 (6 bases). The CDR3 is 15 residues long. CDR1 and CDR2 (germline): PRHDT, FYEKMQ (reference sequence). Trimming took 0 bases from V and 5 from J, leaving 13 bases between them. CDR3 sequence (DNA): TGTGCCAGCAGCTTAGGCCGGAGGGGTTTCGAGACCCAGTACTTC. Translation gives CASSLGRRGFETQYF.

This chain uses TRBV10-2 with TRBJ1-5; D perhaps matches TRBD1 (5 bases). Trimming shortened V by 6 bases and J by 0 bases, and 9 bases separated the two germline ends. This CDR3 contains 14 residues. CDR1 and CDR2 (germline): WSHSY, SAAADI. The CDR3 reads CASRSGGSNQPQHF. CDR3 coding DNA: TGCGCCAGCAGGTCGGGGGGTAGCAATCAGCCCCAGCATTTT.

The rearrangement links TRBV30 to TRBJ1-4, with TRBD1 identical over 7 bases. The germline CDR1 and CDR2 sequences are GTSNPN and SVGIG (reference sequence). V lost 3 bases to trimming and J lost 8 bases; unmatched junction nucleotides: 6. The CDR3 contains 13 residues. CDR3 sequence (DNA): TGTGCCTGGAGCCAACAGGGGTGGGAAAAACTGTTTTTT. Translation gives CAWSQQGWEKLFF.

The V and J genes are TRBV30 and TRBJ1-6, with D possibly matching TRBD1 (6 bases). The CDR3 loop spans 19 amino acids. Per germline, CDR1 GTSNPN and CDR2 SVGIG (reference sequence). V dropped 6 bases and J dropped 0 bases, with 24 bases sitting between them. CDR3 in amino acids: CACISGRTAPSSYNSPLHF. The CDR3 DNA reads TGTGCCTGCATCTCGGGACGGACAGCTCCGAGCTCCTATAATTCACCCCTCCACTTT.

The chain recombines TRBV10-3 with TRBJ1-5; D is uncertain. Germline assignment: CDR1 ENHRY and CDR2 SYGVKD. The V gene lost 5 bases and the J gene lost 1 base, with 6 bases spanning the gap. The CDR3 sequence is 13 residues long. CDR3 coding DNA: TGTGCCATCAGTCCGGGGAGCAATCAGCCCCAGCATTTT. It encodes CAISPGSNQPQHF.

This clone occurred a few times. The chain is built from TRBV5-1 and TRBJ1-1; possible D gene TRBD1, 5 bases. The CDR3 runs to 13 residues. The germline gives CDR1 SGHRS, CDR2 YFSETQ. Trimming took off 0 bases at V and 3 bases at J, with 6 bases between the two ends. The DNA for the CDR3 is TGCGCCAGCAGCTTGGGGGGGGACACTGAAGCTTTCTTT. Translation: CASSLGGDTEAFF.

The chain joins TRBV5-1 to TRBJ2-5; D uncertain. The germline V gene encodes CDR1 SGHRS and CDR2 YFSETQ. The length of the CDR3 is 14 residues. V shed 2 bases and J shed 5 bases, with 13 bases lying between them. The CDR3 spells CASSFLHPQETQYF. CDR3 DNA sequence: TGCGCCAGCAGCTTTCTCCACCCCCAGGAGACCCAGTACTTC.

The V call is TRBV19, the J call TRBJ2-7; D perhaps matches TRBD1 (6 bases). This CDR3 spans 15 amino acids. V was cut by 8 bases and J by 4 bases, with 21 bases left in between. Germline CDR1 reads LNHDA; CDR2 reads SQIVND (reference sequence). The chain's CDR3 is CASSPHTGISYEQYF. CDR3 in DNA: TGTGCCAGTTCCCCCCATACAGGGATTTCTTACGAGCAGTACTTC.

This clone was detected a few times. The chain links TRBV29-1 to TRBJ2-2; 9 bases are a match to TRBD2. V lost 4 bases and J lost 8; bases outside the gene matches: 5. This CDR3 has 13 residues. The germline V gene has CDR1 SQVTM and CDR2 ANQGSEA. CDR3 sequence: CSVGSGRRGELFF. DNA of the CDR3: TGCAGCGTTGGGAGCGGGAGGAGGGGGGAGCTGTTTTTT.

This sequence joins TRBV2 and TRBJ2-5, with D possibly being TRBD1 (5 bases). TRBJ2-7 matches the DNA end more closely, so the J call is doubtful. Germline CDR1 is SNHLY and CDR2 is FYNNEI. CDR3 length: 13 amino acids. The CDR3 sequence: CASSKDNSYEQYF. The CDR3 DNA follows: TGTGCCAGCAGTAAGGACAACTCCTACGAGCAGTACTTC.

The rearrangement links TRBV27 to TRBJ1-1, with D tentatively TRBD1 (5 bases). CDR1 is MNHEY and CDR2 is SMNVEV in the germline V gene (reference sequence). V dropped 4 bases and J dropped 1 base, with 7 bases sitting between them. This CDR3 is 13 amino acids long. The CDR3 region is CASSYQGNTEAFF. The DNA of the CDR3 is TGTGCCAGCAGTTATCAGGGGAACACTGAAGCTTTCTTT.

The chain has TRBV10-3 and TRBJ2-1; 10 positions agree with TRBD2. The V segment lost 7 bases and the J segment 9 bases; nucleotides outside the gene matches: 6. Looked up from germline, CDR1 is ENHRY and CDR2 is SYGVKD. The CDR3 is made up of 13 amino acids. DNA of the CDR3: TGTGCCATCAAACTAGCGGGGTGGGTTGAGCAGTTCTTC. Its translation is CAIKLAGWVEQFF.